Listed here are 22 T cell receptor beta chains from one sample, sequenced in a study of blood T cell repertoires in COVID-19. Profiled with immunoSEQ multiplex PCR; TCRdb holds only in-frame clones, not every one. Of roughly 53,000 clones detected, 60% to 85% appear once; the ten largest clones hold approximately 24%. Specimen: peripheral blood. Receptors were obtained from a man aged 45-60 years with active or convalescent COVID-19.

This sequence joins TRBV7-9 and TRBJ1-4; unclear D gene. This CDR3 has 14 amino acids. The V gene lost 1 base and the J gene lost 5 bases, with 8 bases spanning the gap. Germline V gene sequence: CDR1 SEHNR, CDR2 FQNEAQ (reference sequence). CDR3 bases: TGTGCCAGCAGCTTAGGGGCGGGGAATGAAAAACTGTTTTTT. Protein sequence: CASSLGAGNEKLFF.

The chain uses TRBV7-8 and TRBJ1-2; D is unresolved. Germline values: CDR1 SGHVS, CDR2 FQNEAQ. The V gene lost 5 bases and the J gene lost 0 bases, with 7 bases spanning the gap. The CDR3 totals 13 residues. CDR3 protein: CASSPRANYGYTF. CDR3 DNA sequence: TGTGCCAGCAGCCCTCGGGCTAACTATGGCTACACCTTC. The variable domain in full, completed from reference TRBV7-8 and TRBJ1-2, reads GAGVSQSPRYKVAKRGQDVALRCDPISGHVSLFWYQQALGQGPEFLTYFQNEAQLDKSGLPSDRFFAERPEGSVSTLKIQRTQQEDSAVYLCASSPRANYGYTFGSGTRLTVV.

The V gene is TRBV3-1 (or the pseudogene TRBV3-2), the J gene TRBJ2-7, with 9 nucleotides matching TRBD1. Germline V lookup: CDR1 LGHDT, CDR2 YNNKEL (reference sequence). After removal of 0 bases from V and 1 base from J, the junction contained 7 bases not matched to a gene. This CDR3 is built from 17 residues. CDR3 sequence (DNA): TGTGCCAGCAGCCAAGAACCGGTCGGACAGGGGTCCTACGAGCAGTACTTC. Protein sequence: CASSQEPVGQGSYEQYF.

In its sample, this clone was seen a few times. The CDR3 sequence: CATSRERLAMYEQYF. CDR3 DNA: TGTGCCACCAGCAGAGAGCGACTAGCCATGTACGAGCAGTACTTC. This rearrangement joins TRBV15 to TRBJ2-7, with 7 bases matching TRBD2. V lost 0 bases, J lost 4 bases, and 6 bases stayed unmatched. The CDR3 length is 15 residues. The V gene's germline CDR1 is LNHNV and CDR2 YYDKDF (reference sequence).

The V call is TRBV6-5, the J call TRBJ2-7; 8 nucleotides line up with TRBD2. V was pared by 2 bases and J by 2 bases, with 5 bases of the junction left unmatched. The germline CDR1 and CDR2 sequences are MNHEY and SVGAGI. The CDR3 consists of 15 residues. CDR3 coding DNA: TGTGCCAGCAGTTACGTTGCGGGAGGCACCTACGAGCAGTACTTC. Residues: CASSYVAGGTYEQYF.

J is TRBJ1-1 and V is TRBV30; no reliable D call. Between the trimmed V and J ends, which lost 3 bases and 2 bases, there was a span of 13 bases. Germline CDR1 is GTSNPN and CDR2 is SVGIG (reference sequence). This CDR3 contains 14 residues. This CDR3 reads CAWRSLNLNTEAFF. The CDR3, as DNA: TGTGCCTGGAGGTCACTGAATCTAAACACTGAAGCTTTCTTT.

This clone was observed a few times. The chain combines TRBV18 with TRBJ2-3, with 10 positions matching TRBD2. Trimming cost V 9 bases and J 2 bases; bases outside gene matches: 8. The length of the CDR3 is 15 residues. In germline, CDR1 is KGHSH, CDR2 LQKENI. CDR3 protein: CASSGLAGDTDTQYF. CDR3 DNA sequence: TGTGCCAGTTCCGGGCTAGCGGGGGACACAGATACGCAGTATTTT.

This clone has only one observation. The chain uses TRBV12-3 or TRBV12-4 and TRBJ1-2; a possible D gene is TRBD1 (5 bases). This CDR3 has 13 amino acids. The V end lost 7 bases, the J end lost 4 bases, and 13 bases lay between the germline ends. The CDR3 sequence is CASTMDMGYGYTF. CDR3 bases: TGTGCCAGCACCATGGACATGGGCTATGGCTACACCTTC.

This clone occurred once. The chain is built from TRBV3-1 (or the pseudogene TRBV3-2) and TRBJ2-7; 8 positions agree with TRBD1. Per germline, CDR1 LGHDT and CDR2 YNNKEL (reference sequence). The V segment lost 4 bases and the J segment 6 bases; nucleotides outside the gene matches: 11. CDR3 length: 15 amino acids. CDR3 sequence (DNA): TGTGCCAGCAGCCTGGAACTTTTAACAGGGGGCGAGCAGTACTTC. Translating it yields CASSLELLTGGEQYF.

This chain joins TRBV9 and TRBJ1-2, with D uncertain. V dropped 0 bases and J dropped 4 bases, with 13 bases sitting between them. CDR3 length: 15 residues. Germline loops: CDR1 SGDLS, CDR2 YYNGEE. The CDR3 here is CASSVGEGMGYGYTF. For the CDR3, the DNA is TGTGCCAGCAGCGTAGGCGAGGGTATGGGCTATGGCTACACCTTC.

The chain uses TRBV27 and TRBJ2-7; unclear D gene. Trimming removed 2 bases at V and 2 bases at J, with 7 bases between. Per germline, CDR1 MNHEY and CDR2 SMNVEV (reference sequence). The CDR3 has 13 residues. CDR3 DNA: TGTGCCAGCAGTTTACGAGTAACCTACGAGCAGTACTTC. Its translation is CASSLRVTYEQYF.

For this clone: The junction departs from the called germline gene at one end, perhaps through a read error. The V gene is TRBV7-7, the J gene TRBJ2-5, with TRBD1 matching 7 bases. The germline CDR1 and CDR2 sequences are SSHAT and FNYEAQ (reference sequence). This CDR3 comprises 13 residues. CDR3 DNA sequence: TGTGCTAGCAGCTTAGACAGGGTGGAGACCCAGTACTTC. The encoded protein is CASSLDRVETQYF.

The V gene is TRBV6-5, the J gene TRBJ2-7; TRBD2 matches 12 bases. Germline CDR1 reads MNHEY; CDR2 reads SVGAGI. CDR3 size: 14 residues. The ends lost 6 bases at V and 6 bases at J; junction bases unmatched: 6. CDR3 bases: TGTGCCAGCAGACTAGCGGGGGGAACGGGCGAGCAGTACTTC. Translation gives CASRLAGGTGEQYF.

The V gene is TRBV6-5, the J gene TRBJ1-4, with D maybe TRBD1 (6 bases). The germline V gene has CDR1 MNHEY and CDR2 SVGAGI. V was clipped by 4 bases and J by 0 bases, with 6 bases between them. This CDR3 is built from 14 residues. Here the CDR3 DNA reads TGTGCCAGCAGTTGGACAGCAACTAATGAAAAACTGTTTTTT. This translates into CASSWTATNEKLFF.

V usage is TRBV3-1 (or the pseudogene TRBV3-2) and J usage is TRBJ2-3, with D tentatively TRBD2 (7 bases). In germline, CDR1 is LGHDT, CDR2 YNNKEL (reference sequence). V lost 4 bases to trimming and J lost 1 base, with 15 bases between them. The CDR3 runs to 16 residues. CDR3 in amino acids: CASSPHGRGRTDTQYF. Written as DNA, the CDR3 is TGTGCCAGCAGCCCCCATGGGCGGGGGCGCACAGATACGCAGTATTTT.

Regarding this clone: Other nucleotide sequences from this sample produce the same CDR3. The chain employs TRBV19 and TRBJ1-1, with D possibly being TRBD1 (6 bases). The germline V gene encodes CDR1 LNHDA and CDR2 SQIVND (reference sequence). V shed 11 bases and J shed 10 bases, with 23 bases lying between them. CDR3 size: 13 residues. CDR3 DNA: TGTGCCCGCCACGTGGGGGCGGGGGTGGGAGCTTTCTTT. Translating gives CARHVGAGVGAFF.

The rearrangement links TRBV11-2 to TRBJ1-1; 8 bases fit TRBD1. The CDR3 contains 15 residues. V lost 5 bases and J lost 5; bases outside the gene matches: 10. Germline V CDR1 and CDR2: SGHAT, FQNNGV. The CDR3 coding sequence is TGTGCCAGCAGCCCCCTTGGCAGGGGGCAAACTGAAGCTTTCTTT. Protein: CASSPLGRGQTEAFF. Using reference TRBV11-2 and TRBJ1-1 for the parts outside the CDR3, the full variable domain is EAGVAQSPRYKIIEKRQSVAFWCNPISGHATLYWYQQILGQGPKLLIQFQNNGVVDDSQLPKDRFSAERLKGVDSTLKIQPAKLEDSAVYLCASSPLGRGQTEAFFGQGTRLTVV.

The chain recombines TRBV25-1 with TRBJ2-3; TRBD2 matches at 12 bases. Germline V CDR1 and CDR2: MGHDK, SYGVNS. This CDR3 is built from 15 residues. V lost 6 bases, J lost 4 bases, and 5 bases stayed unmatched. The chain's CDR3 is CASSSTSGRPDTQYF. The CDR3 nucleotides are TGTGCCAGCAGCTCCACTAGCGGGAGGCCAGATACGCAGTATTTT.

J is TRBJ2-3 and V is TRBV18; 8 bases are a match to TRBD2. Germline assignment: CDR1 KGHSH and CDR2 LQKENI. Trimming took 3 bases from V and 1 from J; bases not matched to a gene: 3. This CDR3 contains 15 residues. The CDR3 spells CASSPGLEGTDTQYF. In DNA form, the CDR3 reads TGTGCCAGCTCACCGGGACTAGAAGGCACAGATACGCAGTATTTT.

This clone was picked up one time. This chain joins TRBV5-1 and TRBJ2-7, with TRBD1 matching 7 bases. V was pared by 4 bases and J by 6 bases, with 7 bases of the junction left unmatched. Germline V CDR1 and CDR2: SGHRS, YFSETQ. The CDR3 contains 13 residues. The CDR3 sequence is CASSPVTGSEQYF. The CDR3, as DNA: TGCGCCAGCAGCCCCGTGACAGGGAGCGAGCAGTACTTC.

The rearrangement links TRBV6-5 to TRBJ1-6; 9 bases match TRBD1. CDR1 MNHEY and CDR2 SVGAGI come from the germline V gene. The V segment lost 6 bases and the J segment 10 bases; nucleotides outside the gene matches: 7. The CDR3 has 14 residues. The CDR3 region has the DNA TGTGCCAGCAGGTCCGGGACAGGGATCTCACCCCTCCACTTT. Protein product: CASRSGTGISPLHF.

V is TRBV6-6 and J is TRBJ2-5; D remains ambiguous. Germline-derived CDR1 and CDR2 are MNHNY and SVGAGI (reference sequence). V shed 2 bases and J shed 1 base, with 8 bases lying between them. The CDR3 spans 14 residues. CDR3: CASSYGHSQETQYF. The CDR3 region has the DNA TGTGCCAGCAGTTACGGGCACAGCCAAGAGACCCAGTACTTC.